The clone carrying this T cell receptor beta chain was counted a few times. Antigen unknown. This sample is part of a study of tumour-infiltrating T cells in Burkitt lymphoma. Study-wide context: All epidemiological Burkitt lymphoma subtypes were represented in the cohort. Productive clonality predicted overall and progression-free survival. Study results and caveats: Several public clonotypes were shared across many Burkitt lymphoma patients.

Clones were sequenced by immunoSEQ multiplex PCR, and TCRdb holds only the in-frame ones, with some missing. The sample has more than 40,000 clones; less than 40% are singletons. Trimming took 5 bases from V and 13 from J; bases not matched to a gene: 25. Germline V gives CDR1 SGHTA, CDR2 FQGNSA. The CDR3 extends over 18 amino acids. The sample comprised tumor tissue. The chain joins TRBV7-2 to TRBJ2-5, with 10 bases lining up with TRBD1. The receptor's source is a human donor with Burkitt lymphoma. The CDR3 coding sequence is TGTGCCAGCAGCCGGAACGCGGGGACAGGGGCTTGGCTGGGGAAGGGGTACTTC. This gives the protein CASSRNAGTGAWLGKGYF.